A single sample is the source of the 27 T cell receptor beta chains below, sequenced in a study of cytomegalovirus exposure and HLA in healthy donors. The PCR contained 60 Vbeta and 13 Jbeta primers. Profiled with immunoSEQ multiplex PCR; TCRdb holds only in-frame clones, not every one. The repertoire has 150,000 to 200,000 clones, 75% to 90% of them found once; the top ten carry roughly 2%. The source material was PBMCs. The receptors originated from a human donor in good health.

The chain is built from TRBV2 and TRBJ2-3; TRBD2 matches 7 bases. Germline CDR1 reads SNHLY; CDR2 reads FYNNEI. CDR3 length: 16 amino acids. V shed 0 bases and J 1 base; nucleotides not matched to a gene: 4. The CDR3: CASSEAQAGGTDTQYF. The DNA for the CDR3 is TGTGCCAGCAGTGAAGCACAGGCGGGGGGCACAGATACGCAGTATTTT. Complete variable domain (other parts from reference TRBV2 and TRBJ2-3): EPEVTQTPSHQVTQMGQEVILRCVPISNHLYFYWYRQILGQKVEFLVSFYNNEISEKSEIFDDQFSVERPDGSNFTLKIRSTKLEDSAMYFCASSEAQAGGTDTQYFGPGTRLTVL.

This chain links TRBV18 with TRBJ2-3, with a possible D match to TRBD2 (6 bases). With 8 bases removed from V and 5 bases from J, the gap between germline ends came to 14 bases. The CDR3 length is 13 residues. CDR1 and CDR2 from the germline V gene are KGHSH and LQKENI. The chain's CDR3 is CASHITGEDTQYF. Here the CDR3 DNA reads TGTGCCAGCCACATAACGGGGGAAGATACGCAGTATTTT. The full variable domain, rest sourced from reference TRBV18 and TRBJ2-3, is NAGVMQNPRHLVRRRGQEARLRCSPMKGHSHVYWYRQLPEEGLKFMVYLQKENIIDESGMPKERFSAEFPKEGPSILRIQQVVRGDSAAYFCASHITGEDTQYFGPGTRLTVL.

The chain has TRBV4-1 and TRBJ2-1; 7 nucleotides match TRBD1. Per germline, CDR1 MGHRA and CDR2 YSYEKL. V was pared by 4 bases and J by 5 bases, with 17 bases of the junction left unmatched. The CDR3 runs 18 residues. In DNA, the CDR3 is TGCGCCAGCAGCCTAAAATCGACAGGGTCCCTATTACACAATGAGCAGTTCTTC. Its protein product is CASSLKSTGSLLHNEQFF.

The chain joins TRBV18 to TRBJ2-2; TRBD1 matches at 7 bases. V gave up 5 bases and J gave up 4 bases; unmatched junction bases: 7. The CDR3 covers 15 residues. The germline CDR1 and CDR2 sequences are KGHSH and LQKENI. The CDR3 DNA reads as TGTGCCAGCTCAGACGGGACAGTTTTCACCGGGGAGCTGTTTTTT. It is translated as CASSDGTVFTGELFF.

The chain couples TRBV15 to TRBJ1-5; D is uncertain. The length of the CDR3 is 12 residues. Trimming shortened V by 3 bases and J by 5 bases, and 5 bases separated the two germline ends. In germline, CDR1 is LNHNV, CDR2 YYDKDF (reference sequence). CDR3 residues: CATSSPHQPQHF. CDR3 coding DNA: TGTGCCACCAGCAGCCCTCATCAGCCCCAGCATTTT.

The V call is TRBV11-2, the J call TRBJ2-1, with 8 positions matching TRBD2. Germline lookup yields CDR1 SGHAT and CDR2 FQNNGV. With 2 bases clipped from V and 0 bases from J, the junction kept 6 bases outside the gene matches. The CDR3 is 17 amino acids. CDR3 in amino acids: CASSLYAGGSSYNEQFF. The DNA for the CDR3 is TGTGCCAGCAGCTTATATGCGGGGGGAAGCTCCTACAATGAGCAGTTCTTC.

The chain recombines TRBV18 with TRBJ1-5; 7 bases map to TRBD1. The V segment lost 10 bases and the J segment 0 bases; nucleotides outside the gene matches: 9. This CDR3 spans 15 amino acids. Germline assignment: CDR1 KGHSH and CDR2 LQKENI. CDR3 nucleotides: TGTGCCACCACAGAGGGGACAGTTAGCAATCAGCCCCAGCATTTT. Its protein product is CATTEGTVSNQPQHF.

This clone was counted between two and nine times. The chain uses TRBV27 and TRBJ1-5, with 7 bases fitting TRBD1. This CDR3 comprises 13 residues. CDR1 and CDR2 from the germline V gene are MNHEY and SMNVEV (reference sequence). With V trimmed by 5 bases and J by 7 bases, 5 bases remained unmatched. CDR3 amino acids: CASSAQGIQPQHF. DNA for the CDR3: TGTGCCAGCAGTGCACAGGGGATCCAGCCCCAGCATTTT.

V is TRBV7-8 and J is TRBJ2-6; maybe TRBD1 (5 bases). Trimming pared 4 bases from V and 0 bases from J, leaving 7 bases between. Germline lookup yields CDR1 SGHVS and CDR2 FQNEAQ. The CDR3 has 15 residues. The CDR3 here is CASSSTDSGANVLTF. Here the CDR3 DNA reads TGTGCCAGCAGCTCGACAGACTCTGGGGCCAACGTCCTGACTTTC.

V usage is TRBV7-9 and J usage is TRBJ2-7; 9 positions match TRBD2. J was trimmed by 2 bases and V by 4 bases; bases with no gene match: 9. Looked up from germline, CDR1 is SEHNR and CDR2 is FQNEAQ (reference sequence). This CDR3 region has 16 residues. The DNA for the CDR3 is TGTGCCAGCAGCTCCCACTCGACTAGCGGTACCTACGAGCAGTACTTC. It translates to CASSSHSTSGTYEQYF. The entire variable domain, with the rest obtained from reference TRBV7-9 and TRBJ2-7, is as follows: DTGVSQNPRHKITKRGQNVTFRCDPISEHNRLYWYRQTLGQGPEFLTYFQNEAQLEKSRLLSDRFSAERPKGSFSTLEIQRTEQGDSAMYLCASSSHSTSGTYEQYFGPGTRLTVT.

V gene TRBV12-5 combines with J gene TRBJ1-2; 10 nucleotides agree with TRBD1. Per germline, CDR1 LGHNT and CDR2 FRNRAP. V was clipped by 4 bases and J by 8 bases; unmatched bases: 7. This CDR3 contains 14 residues. The CDR3 DNA is TGTGCTAGTGGTTCCTTCGACAGGGGGCGAGGCTACACCTTC. This codes for CASGSFDRGRGYTF.

A remark on this clone: Other DNA sequences within the sample encode an identical CDR3. V gene TRBV9 combines with J gene TRBJ1-1; D uncertain. Trimming pared 0 bases from V and 4 bases from J, leaving 7 bases between. The CDR3 is 13 amino acids. Germline V gene data show CDR1 as SGDLS and CDR2 as YYNGEE. The CDR3 region has the DNA TGTGCCAGCAGCGTAGGAGGGAGCACTGAAGCTTTCTTT. This gives the protein CASSVGGSTEAFF.

The genes are TRBV5-1 and TRBJ1-2, with TRBD1 identical over 9 bases. Germline assignment: CDR1 SGHRS and CDR2 YFSETQ. This CDR3 is 15 amino acids long. Trimming took 0 bases from V and 2 from J; bases not matched to a gene: 2. Here the CDR3 reads CASSLDGQGNYGYTF. CDR3 coding DNA: TGCGCCAGCAGCTTGGATGGACAGGGGAACTATGGCTACACCTTC.

This clone was detected once. The V call is TRBV4-2, the J call TRBJ2-7; maybe TRBD1 (6 bases). V gave up 1 base and J gave up 6 bases, with 16 bases separating them. Germline loops: CDR1 LGHNA, CDR2 YNFKEQ. This CDR3 is built from 15 residues. CDR3 sequence (DNA): TGTGCCAGCAGCCAAGGTACAGGGAAGCTCGCCGAGCAGTACTTC. Amino acids: CASSQGTGKLAEQYF.

The chain joins TRBV7-9 to TRBJ2-3; 8 bases map to TRBD1. The V gene's germline CDR1 is SEHNR and CDR2 FQNEAQ (reference sequence). This CDR3 contains 13 residues. The trim removed 5 bases at V and 4 bases at J, leaving 2 bases unmatched. Here the CDR3 DNA reads TGTGCCAGCAGCCCGACAGGGGCAGATACGCAGTATTTT. Translation gives CASSPTGADTQYF.

The chain carries TRBV5-1 and TRBJ1-2, with D possibly TRBD1 on 5 matching bases. The CDR3 is 15 residues long. Trimming stripped 0 bases from V and 6 bases from J, with 15 bases between. Germline V gene lookup returns CDR1 SGHRS and CDR2 YFSETQ. CDR3 bases: TGCGCCAGCAGCTTGGCCCGGGGGATCGTTGATGGCTACACCTTC. Translated, it gives CASSLARGIVDGYTF.

The V and J genes are TRBV19 and TRBJ2-3; 11 bases map to TRBD2. The germline V gene has CDR1 LNHDA and CDR2 SQIVND (reference sequence). CDR3 size: 15 residues. Unmatched junction bases numbered 2, after V lost 1 base and J lost 5 bases. The chain's CDR3 is CASSIVGTSGDTQYF. The CDR3 DNA reads as TGTGCCAGTAGTATAGTGGGGACTAGCGGAGATACGCAGTATTTT.

The chain carries TRBV5-1 and TRBJ1-1; D uncertain. The germline gives CDR1 SGHRS, CDR2 YFSETQ. This CDR3 region has 14 residues. Trimming stripped 0 bases from V and 2 bases from J, with 8 bases between. The DNA of the CDR3 is TGCGCCAGCAGCTTGGTGGCAGAAAACACTGAAGCTTTCTTT. This sequence encodes CASSLVAENTEAFF.

The V call is TRBV27, the J call TRBJ2-7; TRBD2 agrees at 10 bases. This CDR3 spans 13 amino acids. V shed 5 bases and J 4 bases; nucleotides not matched to a gene: 2. Germline V lookup: CDR1 MNHEY, CDR2 SMNVEV (reference sequence). The CDR3 loop is CASSKTSGYEQYF. As DNA, the CDR3 is TGTGCCAGCAGTAAGACTAGCGGGTACGAGCAGTACTTC.

This chain uses TRBV6-6 with TRBJ2-7; 8 positions agree with TRBD1. J lost 2 bases, V lost 6 bases, and 3 bases had no gene match. Germline CDR1 and CDR2: MNHNY and SVGAGI (reference sequence). The CDR3 is 13 amino acids. The CDR3 coding sequence is TGTGCCAGCAGCCGGGGACAGGCCTACGAGCAGTACTTC. It codes for CASSRGQAYEQYF.

The rearrangement links TRBV10-3 to TRBJ2-7, with 7 bases fitting TRBD1. V gave up 7 bases and J gave up 5 bases; unmatched junction bases: 2. From germline, CDR1 is ENHRY and CDR2 SYGVKD. The CDR3 covers 11 residues. The CDR3 DNA sequence: TGTGCCATCATGACAGGGCACGAGCAGTACTTC. It yields the protein CAIMTGHEQYF.

The chain combines TRBV6-1 with TRBJ1-2; 10 bases match TRBD1. V dropped 2 bases and J dropped 7; count of bases not matched to a gene: 1. CDR1 and CDR2 from the germline V gene are MNHNS and SASEGT. This CDR3 is built from 13 residues. The CDR3 sequence: CASSERDRGGYTF. The CDR3 nucleotides are TGTGCCAGCAGTGAACGGGACAGGGGTGGCTACACCTTC.

This sequence joins TRBV11-2 and TRBJ2-4; D unresolved. Germline V gene data show CDR1 as SGHAT and CDR2 as FQNNGV. Trimming took off 0 bases at V and 5 bases at J, with 5 bases between the two ends. The CDR3 has 13 amino acids. The CDR3 region is CASSLDLENIQYF. In DNA, the CDR3 is TGTGCCAGCAGCTTAGATCTAGAAAACATTCAGTACTTC.

This chain links TRBV11-3 with TRBJ1-2; no clear D. From germline, CDR1 is SGHNT and CDR2 YENEEA. This CDR3 contains 13 residues. V dropped 5 bases and J dropped 7 bases, with 14 bases sitting between them. The CDR3: CASSQTGFAGYTF. In DNA, the CDR3 is TGTGCCAGCAGCCAGACGGGGTTTGCTGGCTACACCTTC. Based on the CDR3 plus reference TRBV11-3 and TRBJ1-2, the full variable domain is EAGVVQSPRYKIIEKKQPVAFWCNPISGHNTLYWYLQNLGQGPELLIRYENEEAVDDSQLPKDRFSAERLKGVDSTLKIQPAELGDSAVYLCASSQTGFAGYTFGSGTRLTVV.

V usage is TRBV5-1 and J usage is TRBJ2-3; 8 bases align to TRBD2. CDR3 length: 14 residues. V gave up 5 bases and J gave up 0 bases; unmatched junction bases: 2. Germline V CDR1 and CDR2: SGHRS, YFSETQ. CDR3 residues: CASRTSASTDTQYF. CDR3 sequence (DNA): TGCGCCAGCAGGACTAGCGCTAGCACAGATACGCAGTATTTT.

The table lists this clone with a few counts. The J gene is TRBJ1-1, the V gene TRBV29-1; D is unclear. V was cut by 4 bases and J by 4 bases, with 13 bases left in between. Looked up from germline, CDR1 is SQVTM and CDR2 is ANQGSEA. CDR3 length equals 13 residues. The CDR3: CSVAQDAGTEAFF. CDR3 coding DNA: TGCAGCGTTGCCCAGGATGCGGGCACTGAAGCTTTCTTT. Combining the CDR3 with reference TRBV29-1 and TRBJ1-1 gives the whole variable domain SAVISQKPSRDICQRGTSLTIQCQVDSQVTMMFWYRQQPGQSLTLIATANQGSEATYESGFVIDKFPISRPNLTFSTLTVSNMSPEDSSIYLCSVAQDAGTEAFFGQGTRLTVV.

This chain uses TRBV29-1 with TRBJ2-1; 13 nucleotides agree with TRBD2. J lost 5 bases, V lost 7 bases, and 11 bases had no gene match. This CDR3 is 16 amino acids long. The germline V gene encodes CDR1 SQVTM and CDR2 ANQGSEA. The CDR3 DNA follows: TGCAGCGACCGCCCGACTAGCGGGGGGACCGACAATGAGCAGTTCTTC. Translated, it gives CSDRPTSGGTDNEQFF.